This entry is about one T cell receptor (beta chain). The protocol was immunoSEQ multiplex PCR, while the TCRdb copy is restricted to in-frame clones and leaves out a portion. The data show tens of thousands of clones, approximately 91% seen once. Germline assignment: CDR1 SGHKS and CDR2 YYEKEE (reference sequence). The CDR3 length is 14 residues. V was trimmed by 4 bases and J by 1 base, leaving 11 bases between them. This specimen comes from a study of cytomegalovirus exposure and HLA in healthy donors. The chain recombines TRBV5-5 with TRBJ1-1; possible D gene TRBD1, 6 bases. The TCR comes from a man in his thirties or forties in good health and CMV-seronegative. Sample: PBMCs. CDR3 sequence (DNA): TGTGCCAGCAGCAGTATGGGACAGAACACTGAAGCTTTCTTT. Residues: CASSSMGQNTEAFF. Complete variable domain (other parts from reference TRBV5-5 and TRBJ1-1): DAGVTQSPTHLIKTRGQQVTLRCSPISGHKSVSWYQQVLGQGPQFIFQYYEKEERGRGNFPDRFSARQFPNYSSELNVNALLLGDSALYLCASSSMGQNTEAFFGQGTRLTVV.